This T cell receptor beta chain was identified in a study of T cell changes during pregnancy in multiple sclerosis. TCRdb's copy holds only in-frame clones and misses some; the assay was immunoSEQ multiplex PCR. The table lists 90,000 to 150,000 clones, approximately 94% of them singletons. CDR1 is MNHEY, CDR2 SMNVEV, per germline (reference sequence). J lost 9 bases, V lost 5 bases, and 7 bases had no gene match. This CDR3 is 13 amino acids long. This TCR was recovered from a female donor with multiple sclerosis, enrolled in a pregnancy study. The input for sequencing was peripheral blood, taken before pregnancy. The gene calls are TRBV27 and TRBJ2-1; TRBD1 agrees at 7 bases. The CDR3 sequence is CASSRGQAFEQFF. The CDR3, as DNA: TGTGCCAGCAGTCGAGGACAGGCCTTTGAGCAGTTCTTC.